This T cell receptor (beta chain) was captured in a study of shared clonotypes between healthy human individuals. Findings of the study overall: Sequencing of the sorted subsets was shown by rarefaction to be incomplete despite large depth. Roughly 5% of naive CD4 clonotypes were common to several donors.

Execution of the assay was at deep level. How the authors handled the data: In the immunoSEQ data, sequences were junction-only and lacked quality scores, so filtering differed. The repertoire was sequenced with immunoSEQ multiplex PCR; TCRdb's copy has only in-frame clones and lacks some. V, J and clone size are those of that table, while D and trimming were read from the DNA. The sample contains roughly 2.1 million clones, about 93% of which appear only once. This CDR3 region has 16 residues. Germline CDR1 SSHAT, CDR2 FNYEAQ (reference sequence). V was pared by 1 base and J by 2 bases, with 15 bases between. Naive CD8 cells, CD45RO-negative and positively selected for CCR7, excluded terminally differentiated effector memory CD45RA+ cells. With regard to this clone: Its antigen is as yet unknown.

V is TRBV7-7 and J is TRBJ2-7; D is unresolved. This clonotype originated in a man between 18 and 35 years old in good health. Some clones in this sample may be carry-over from other donors' samples. The sequenced sample consisted of naive CD8+ T cells from PBMCs. CDR3 DNA: TGTGCCAGCAGCTTAGATGGGCAGTCGAAGGCCTACGAGCAGTACTTC. Protein: CASSLDGQSKAYEQYF. The full variable domain, completed using reference TRBV7-7 and TRBJ2-7, is GAGVSQSPRYKVTKRGQDVTLRCDPISSHATLYWYQQALGQGPEFLTYFNYEAQPDKSGLPSDRFSAERPEGSISTLTIQRTEQRDSAMYRCASSLDGQSKAYEQYFGPGTRLTVT.